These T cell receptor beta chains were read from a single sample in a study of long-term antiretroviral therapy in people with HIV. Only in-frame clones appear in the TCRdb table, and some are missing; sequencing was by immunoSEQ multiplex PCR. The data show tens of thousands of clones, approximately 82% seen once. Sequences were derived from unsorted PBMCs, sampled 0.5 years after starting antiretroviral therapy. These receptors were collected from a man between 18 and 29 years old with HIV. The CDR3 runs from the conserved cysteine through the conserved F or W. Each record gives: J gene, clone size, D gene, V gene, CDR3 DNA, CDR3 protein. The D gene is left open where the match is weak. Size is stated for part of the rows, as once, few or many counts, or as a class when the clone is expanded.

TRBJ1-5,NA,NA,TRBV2,TGTGCCAGCAGTGAGGGAGGGACTTTCCTTGGCAGCAATCAGCCCCAGCATTTT,CASSEGGTFLGSNQPQHF
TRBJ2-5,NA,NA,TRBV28,TGTGCCAGCAGTTTACCCCGGACCAAAGAGACCCAGTACTTC,CASSLPRTKETQYF
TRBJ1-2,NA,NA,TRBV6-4,TGTGCCAGCAGTGACACGGGCGGCGGTGGCTACACCTTC,CASSDTGGGGYTF
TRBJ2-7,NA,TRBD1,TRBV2,TGTGCCAGTCCGGGACAGGGTTCCTACGAGCAGTACTTC,CASPGQGSYEQYF
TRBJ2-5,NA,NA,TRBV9,TGTGCCAGCAGCGCAACACTAGGCCAAGAGACCCAGTACTTC,CASSATLGQETQYF
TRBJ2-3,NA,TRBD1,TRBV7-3,TGTGCCAGCAGCCCCAGACAGGGGAGCACAGATACGCAGTATTTT,CASSPRQGSTDTQYF
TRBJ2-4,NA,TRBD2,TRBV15,TGTGCCACCAGCAGAGATACGGGAGGGGCCAAAAACATTCAGTACTTC,CATSRDTGGAKNIQYF
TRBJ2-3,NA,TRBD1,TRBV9,TGTGCCAGCAGCGCCAACAGGGGGGAACCCACAGATACGCAGTATTTT,CASSANRGEPTDTQYF
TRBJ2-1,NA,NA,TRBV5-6,TGTGCCAGCAGTACCGGGGGTAGCTCCTACAATGAGCAGTTCTTC,CASSTGGSSYNEQFF
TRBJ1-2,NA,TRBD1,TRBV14,TGTGCCAGCAGCCAGTTTAAAACGAGGGGGCGAGGCTACACCTTC,CASSQFKTRGRGYTF
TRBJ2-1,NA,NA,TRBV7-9,TGTGCCAGCAGCCATCTGACCGGGGCAGCCTATGAGCAGTTCTTC,CASSHLTGAAYEQFF
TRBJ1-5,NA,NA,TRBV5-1,TGCGCCAGCAGCTTGGGTGGACCAGGGAGCAATCAGCCCCAGCATTTT,CASSLGGPGSNQPQHF
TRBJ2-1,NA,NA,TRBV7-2,TGTGCCAGCACCTTACAGGTTAGGCACAATGAGCAGTTCTTC,CASTLQVRHNEQFF
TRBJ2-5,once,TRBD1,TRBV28,TGTGCCAGCAGCCCCTTTAGACAGGGGTTGGAGACCCAGTACTTC,CASSPFRQGLETQYF
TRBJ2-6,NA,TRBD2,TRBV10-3,TGTGCCATCAGTGAACGACTAGCGGGAGGGCACAGCTCTGGGGCCAACGTCCTGACTTTC,CAISERLAGGHSSGANVLTF
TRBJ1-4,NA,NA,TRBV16,TGTGCCAGCAGCCCTACTGTGGGTGAAAAACTGTTTTTT,CASSPTVGEKLFF
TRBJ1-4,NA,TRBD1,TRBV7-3,TGTGCCAGCAGCGTACAGGGGCTCCGAGGAAAACTGTTTTTT,CASSVQGLRGKLFF
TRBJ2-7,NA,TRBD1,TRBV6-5,TGTGCCACCGCCAGACAGGGCGGATTATCCTACGAGCAGTACTTC,CATARQGGLSYEQYF
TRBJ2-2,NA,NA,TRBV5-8,TGTGCCAGCAGCCCGTTAGCGGAGAGAGGCACCGGGGAGCTGTTTTTT,CASSPLAERGTGELFF
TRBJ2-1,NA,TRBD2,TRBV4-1,TGCGCCAGCAGCCAAGATGCTAGCGGGGGCAATGAGCAGTTCTTC,CASSQDASGGNEQFF
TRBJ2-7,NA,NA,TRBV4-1,TGCGCCAGCAGTCCCCCCGGGGCCTACGAGCAGTACTTC,CASSPPGAYEQYF
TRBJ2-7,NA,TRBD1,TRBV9,TGTGCCAGCAGCGAGGGGGCTGACTACGAGCAGTACTTC,CASSEGADYEQYF
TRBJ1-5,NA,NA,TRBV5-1,TGCGCCAGCAGCCCGGACAGCTATAGCAATCAGCCCCAGCATTTT,CASSPDSYSNQPQHF
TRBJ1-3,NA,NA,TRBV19,TGTGCCAGTAGTATGACACAGGGAACTGGAAACACCATATATTTT,CASSMTQGTGNTIYF
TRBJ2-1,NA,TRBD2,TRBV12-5,TGTGCTAGTGGTTTGTATAGCGGGAGGGAAAGCTCCTACAATGAGCAGTTCTTC,CASGLYSGRESSYNEQFF
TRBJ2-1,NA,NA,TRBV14,TGTGCCAGCAGCCAAGATTTGGCGGGCGGCATCTACAATGAGCAGTTCTTC,CASSQDLAGGIYNEQFF
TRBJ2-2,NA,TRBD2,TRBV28,TGTGCCAGCAGCCGGACTAGCAGGAACACCGGGGAGCTGTTTTTT,CASSRTSRNTGELFF